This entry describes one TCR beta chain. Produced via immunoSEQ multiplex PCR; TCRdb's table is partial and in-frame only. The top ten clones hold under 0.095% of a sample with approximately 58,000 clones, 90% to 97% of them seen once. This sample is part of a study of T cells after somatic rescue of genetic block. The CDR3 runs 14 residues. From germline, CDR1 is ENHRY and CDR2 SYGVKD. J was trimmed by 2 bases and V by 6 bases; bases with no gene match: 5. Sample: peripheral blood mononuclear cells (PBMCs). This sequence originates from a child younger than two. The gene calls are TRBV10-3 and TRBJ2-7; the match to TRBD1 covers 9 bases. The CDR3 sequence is CAISGTGKTYEQYF. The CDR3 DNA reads TGTGCCATCAGCGGGACAGGGAAAACCTACGAGCAGTACTTC.